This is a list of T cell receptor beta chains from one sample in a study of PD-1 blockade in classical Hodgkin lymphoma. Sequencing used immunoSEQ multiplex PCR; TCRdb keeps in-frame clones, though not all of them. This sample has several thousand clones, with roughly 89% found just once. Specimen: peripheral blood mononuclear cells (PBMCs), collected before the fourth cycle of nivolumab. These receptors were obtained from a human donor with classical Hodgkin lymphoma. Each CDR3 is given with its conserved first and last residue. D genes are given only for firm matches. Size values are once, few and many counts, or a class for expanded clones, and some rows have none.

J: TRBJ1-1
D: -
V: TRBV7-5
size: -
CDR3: CARSSLGRFAFF
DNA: TGTGCCAGAAGCTCTTTAGGCAGGTTCGCTTTCTTT

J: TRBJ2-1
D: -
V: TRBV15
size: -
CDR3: CATSTYRENNEQFF
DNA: TGTGCCACCAGCACCTACAGGGAGAACAATGAGCAGTTCTTC

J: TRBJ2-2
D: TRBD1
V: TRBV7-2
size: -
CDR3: CASSSRQGATGELFF
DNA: TGTGCCAGCAGCTCGCGACAGGGGGCCACCGGGGAGCTGTTTTTT

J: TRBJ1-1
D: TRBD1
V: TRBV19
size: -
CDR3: CASSHRGRFAEAFF
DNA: TGTGCCAGTAGCCACAGGGGGCGCTTCGCTGAAGCTTTCTTT

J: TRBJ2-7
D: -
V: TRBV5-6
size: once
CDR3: CASRLSSYEQYF
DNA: TGTGCCAGCAGGCTTAGCTCCTACGAGCAGTACTTC

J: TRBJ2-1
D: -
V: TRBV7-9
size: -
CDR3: CASSPKGDSYNEQFF
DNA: TGTGCCAGCAGCCCCAAGGGGGACTCCTACAATGAGCAGTTCTTC

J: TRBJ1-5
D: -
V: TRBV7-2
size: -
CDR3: CASAGEGLYQPQHF
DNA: TGTGCAAGTGCCGGAGAGGGACTCTATCAGCCCCAGCATTTT

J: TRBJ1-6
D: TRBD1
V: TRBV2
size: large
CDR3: CASRLTTGTESSYNSPLHF
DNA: TGTGCCAGCCGTCTTACTACCGGGACAGAGAGCTCCTATAATTCACCCCTCCACTTT

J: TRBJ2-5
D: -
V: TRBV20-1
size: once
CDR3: CSAPIQETQYF
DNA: TGCAGTGCTCCTATACAAGAGACCCAGTACTTC

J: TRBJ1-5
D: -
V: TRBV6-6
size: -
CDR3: CASSYTQTNQPQHF
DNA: TGTGCCAGCAGTTACACGCAGACTAATCAGCCCCAGCATTTT

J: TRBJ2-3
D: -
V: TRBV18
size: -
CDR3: CASSPFPPGRTDTQYF
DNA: TGTGCCAGCTCACCATTTCCCCCAGGGAGAACAGATACGCAGTATTTT

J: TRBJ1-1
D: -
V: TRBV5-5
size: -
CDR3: CASSFHHVTGQKGAFF
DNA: TGTGCCAGCAGCTTTCATCATGTGACAGGCCAAAAAGGGGCTTTCTTT

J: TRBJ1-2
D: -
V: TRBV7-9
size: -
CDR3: CASSLARNYGYTF
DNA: TGTGCCAGCAGCTTAGCCAGAAACTATGGCTACACCTTC

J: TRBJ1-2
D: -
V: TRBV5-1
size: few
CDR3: CASSLEPNYGYTF
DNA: TGCGCCAGCAGCTTGGAGCCGAACTATGGCTACACCTTC

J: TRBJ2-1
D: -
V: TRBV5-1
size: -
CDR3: CASSLGVYEQFF
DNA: TGCGCCAGCAGCTTGGGTGTTTATGAGCAGTTCTTC

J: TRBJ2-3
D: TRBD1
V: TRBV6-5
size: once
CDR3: CASRTGAGTDTQYF
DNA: TGTGCCAGCAGGACAGGGGCTGGCACAGATACGCAGTATTTT

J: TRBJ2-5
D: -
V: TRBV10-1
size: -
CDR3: CASSDPDTQETQYF
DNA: TGCGCCAGCAGTGACCCGGACACCCAAGAGACCCAGTACTTC

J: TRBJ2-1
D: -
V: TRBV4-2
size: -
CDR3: CASSQEGSNNEQFF
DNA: TGTGCCAGCAGCCAAGAGGGCTCCAACAATGAGCAGTTCTTC

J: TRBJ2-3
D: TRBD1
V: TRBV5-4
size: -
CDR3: CASSLTGVTDTQYF
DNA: TGTGCCAGCAGCTTGACAGGGGTAACAGATACGCAGTATTTT

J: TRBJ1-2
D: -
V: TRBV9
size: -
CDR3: CASSLGTVIDYGYTF
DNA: TGTGCCAGCAGCCTCGGAACGGTAATTGACTATGGCTACACCTTC